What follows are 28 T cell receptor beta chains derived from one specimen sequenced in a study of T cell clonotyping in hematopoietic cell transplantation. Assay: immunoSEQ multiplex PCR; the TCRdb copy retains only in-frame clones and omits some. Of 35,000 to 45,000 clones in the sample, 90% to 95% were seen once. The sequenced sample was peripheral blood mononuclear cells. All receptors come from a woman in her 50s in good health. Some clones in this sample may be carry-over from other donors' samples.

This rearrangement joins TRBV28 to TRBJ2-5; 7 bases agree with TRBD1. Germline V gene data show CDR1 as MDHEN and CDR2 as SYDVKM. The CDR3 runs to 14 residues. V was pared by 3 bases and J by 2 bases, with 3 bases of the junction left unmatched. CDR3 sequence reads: CASSLTGRQETQYF. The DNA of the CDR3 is TGTGCCAGCAGTTTGACAGGGAGACAAGAGACCCAGTACTTC. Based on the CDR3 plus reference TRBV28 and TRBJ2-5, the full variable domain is DVKVTQSSRYLVKRTGEKVFLECVQDMDHENMFWYRQDPGLGLRLIYFSYDVKMKEKGDIPEGYSVSREKKERFSLILESASTNQTSMYLCASSLTGRQETQYFGPGTRLLVL.

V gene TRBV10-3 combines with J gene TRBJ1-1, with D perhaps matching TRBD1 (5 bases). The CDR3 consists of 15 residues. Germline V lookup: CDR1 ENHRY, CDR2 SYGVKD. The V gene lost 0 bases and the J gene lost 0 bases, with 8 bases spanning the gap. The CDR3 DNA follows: TGTGCCATCAGTGAGTCCGGGGGGATGAACACTGAAGCTTTCTTT. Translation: CAISESGGMNTEAFF.

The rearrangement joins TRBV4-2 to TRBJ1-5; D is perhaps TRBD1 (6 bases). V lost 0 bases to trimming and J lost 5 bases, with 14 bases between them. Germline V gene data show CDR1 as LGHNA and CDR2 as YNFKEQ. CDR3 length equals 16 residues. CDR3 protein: CASSQEVGGKDQPQHF. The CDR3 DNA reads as TGTGCCAGCAGCCAAGAGGTCGGGGGCAAAGATCAGCCCCAGCATTTT.

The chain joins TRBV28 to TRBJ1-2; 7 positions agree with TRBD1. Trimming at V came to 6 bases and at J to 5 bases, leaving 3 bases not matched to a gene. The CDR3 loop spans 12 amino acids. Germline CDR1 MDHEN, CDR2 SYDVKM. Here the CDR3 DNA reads TGTGCCAGCAGGACAGGGATATATGGCTACACCTTC. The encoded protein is CASRTGIYGYTF.

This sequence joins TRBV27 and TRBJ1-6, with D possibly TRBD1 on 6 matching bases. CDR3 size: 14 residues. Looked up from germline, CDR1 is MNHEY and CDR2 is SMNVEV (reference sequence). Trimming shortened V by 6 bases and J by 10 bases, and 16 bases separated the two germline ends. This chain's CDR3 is CASSLTGLGSPLHF. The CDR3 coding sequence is TGTGCCAGCAGCCTGACAGGACTCGGCTCACCCCTCCACTTT.

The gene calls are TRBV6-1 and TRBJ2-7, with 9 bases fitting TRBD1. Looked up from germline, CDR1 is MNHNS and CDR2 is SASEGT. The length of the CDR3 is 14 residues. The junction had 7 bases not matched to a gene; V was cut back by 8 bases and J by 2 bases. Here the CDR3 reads CASGVDRGAYEQYF. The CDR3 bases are TGTGCCAGCGGGGTGGACAGGGGCGCCTACGAGCAGTACTTC.

CDR3 DNA sequence: TGCGCCAGCAGCAACCCAGGAAGCAGAAATGAAAAACTGTTTTTT. This encodes CASSNPGSRNEKLFF. The chain employs TRBV4-1 and TRBJ1-4; no reliable D call. The CDR3 sequence is 15 residues long. The V and J ends lost 5 bases and 5 bases respectively, with 15 bases between them. CDR1 and CDR2 (germline): MGHRA, YSYEKL.

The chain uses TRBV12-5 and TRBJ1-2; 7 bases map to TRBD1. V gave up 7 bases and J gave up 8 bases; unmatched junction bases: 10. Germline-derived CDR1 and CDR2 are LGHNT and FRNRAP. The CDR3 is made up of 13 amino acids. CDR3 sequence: CASDKTGAYGYTF. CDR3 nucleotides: TGTGCTAGTGACAAAACAGGGGCCTACGGCTACACCTTC.

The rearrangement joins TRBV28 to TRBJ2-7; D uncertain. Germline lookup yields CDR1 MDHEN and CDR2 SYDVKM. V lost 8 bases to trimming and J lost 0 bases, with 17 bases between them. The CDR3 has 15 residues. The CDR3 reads CASLSLGAPSYEQYF. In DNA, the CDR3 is TGTGCCAGCTTGTCCTTAGGCGCACCCTCCTACGAGCAGTACTTC.

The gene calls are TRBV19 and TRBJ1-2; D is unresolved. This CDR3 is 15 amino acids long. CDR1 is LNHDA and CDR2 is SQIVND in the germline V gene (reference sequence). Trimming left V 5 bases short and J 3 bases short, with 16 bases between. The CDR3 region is CASSEGSRWDYGYTF. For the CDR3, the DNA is TGTGCCAGTAGTGAAGGGTCTCGGTGGGACTATGGCTACACCTTC.

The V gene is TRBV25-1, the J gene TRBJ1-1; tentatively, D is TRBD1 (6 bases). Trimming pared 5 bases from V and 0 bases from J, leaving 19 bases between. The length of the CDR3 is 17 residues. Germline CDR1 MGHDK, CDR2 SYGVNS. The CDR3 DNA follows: TGTGCCAGCAGTCCCCGGGGGCAGGGGTCCATGAACACTGAAGCTTTCTTT. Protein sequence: CASSPRGQGSMNTEAFF.

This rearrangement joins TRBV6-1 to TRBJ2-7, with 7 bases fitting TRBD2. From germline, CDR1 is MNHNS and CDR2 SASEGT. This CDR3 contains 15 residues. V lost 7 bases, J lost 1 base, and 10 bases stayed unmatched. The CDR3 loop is CASTLGGSPSYEQYF. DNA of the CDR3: TGTGCCAGCACCCTGGGGGGGTCCCCTTCCTACGAGCAGTACTTC.

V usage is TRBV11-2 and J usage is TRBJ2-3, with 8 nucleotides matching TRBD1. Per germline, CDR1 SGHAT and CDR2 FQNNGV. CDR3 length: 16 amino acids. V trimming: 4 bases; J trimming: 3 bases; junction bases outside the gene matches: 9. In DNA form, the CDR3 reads TGTGCCAGCAGCTCCTCGGACAGGGCGGTAACAGATACGCAGTATTTT. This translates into CASSSSDRAVTDTQYF.

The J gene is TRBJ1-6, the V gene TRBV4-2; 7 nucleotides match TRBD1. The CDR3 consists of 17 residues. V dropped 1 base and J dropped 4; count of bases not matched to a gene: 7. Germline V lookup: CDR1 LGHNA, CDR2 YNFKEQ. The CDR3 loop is CASSQGPGQFYNSPLHF. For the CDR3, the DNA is TGTGCCAGCAGCCAAGGTCCGGGACAGTTTTATAATTCACCCCTCCACTTT.

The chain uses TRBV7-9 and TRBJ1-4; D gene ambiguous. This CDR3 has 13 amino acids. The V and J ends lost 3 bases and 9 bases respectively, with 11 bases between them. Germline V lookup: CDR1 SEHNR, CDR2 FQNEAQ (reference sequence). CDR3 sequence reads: CASSLPAVKKLFF. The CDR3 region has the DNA TGTGCCAGCAGCTTGCCTGCGGTGAAAAAACTGTTTTTT. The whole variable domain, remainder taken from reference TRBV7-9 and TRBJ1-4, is DTGVSQNPRHKITKRGQNVTFRCDPISEHNRLYWYRQTLGQGPEFLTYFQNEAQLEKSRLLSDRFSAERPKGSFSTLEIQRTEQGDSAMYLCASSLPAVKKLFFGSGTQLSVL.

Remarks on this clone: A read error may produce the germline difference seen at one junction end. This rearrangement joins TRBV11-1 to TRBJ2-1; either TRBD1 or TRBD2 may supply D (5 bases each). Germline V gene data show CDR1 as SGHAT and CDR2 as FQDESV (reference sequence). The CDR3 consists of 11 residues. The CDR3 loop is CASSLLGARVF. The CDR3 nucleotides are TGTGCCAGCAGCTTACTTGGGGCGCGGGTCTTC. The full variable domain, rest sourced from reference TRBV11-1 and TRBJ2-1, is EAEVAQSPRYKITEKSQAVAFWCDPISGHATLYWYRQILGQGPELLVQFQDESVVDDSQLPKDRFSAERLKGVDSTLKIQPAELGDSAMYLCASSLLGARVFGPGTRLTVL.

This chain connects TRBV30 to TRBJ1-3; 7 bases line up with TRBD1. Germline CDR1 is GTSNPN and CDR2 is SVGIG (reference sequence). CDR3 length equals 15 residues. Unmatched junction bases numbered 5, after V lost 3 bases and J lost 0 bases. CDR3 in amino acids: CAWSRDRSSGNTIYF. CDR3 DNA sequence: TGTGCCTGGAGCCGGGACAGAAGCTCTGGAAACACCATATATTTT. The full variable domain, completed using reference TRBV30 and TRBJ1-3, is SQTIHQWPATLVQPVGSPLSLECTVEGTSNPNLYWYRQAAGRGLQLLFYSVGIGQISSEVPQNLSASRPQDRQFILSSKKLLLSDSGFYLCAWSRDRSSGNTIYFGEGSWLTVV.

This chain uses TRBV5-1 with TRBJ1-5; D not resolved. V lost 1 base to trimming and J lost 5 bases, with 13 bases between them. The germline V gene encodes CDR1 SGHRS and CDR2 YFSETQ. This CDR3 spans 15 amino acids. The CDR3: CASSLTGNRDQPQHF. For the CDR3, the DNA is TGCGCCAGCAGCTTGACCGGGAATCGGGATCAGCCCCAGCATTTT. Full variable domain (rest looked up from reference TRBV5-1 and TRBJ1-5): KAGVTQTPRYLIKTRGQQVTLSCSPISGHRSVSWYQQTPGQGLQFLFEYFSETQRNKGNFPGRFSGRQFSNSRSEMNVSTLELGDSALYLCASSLTGNRDQPQHFGDGTRLSIL.

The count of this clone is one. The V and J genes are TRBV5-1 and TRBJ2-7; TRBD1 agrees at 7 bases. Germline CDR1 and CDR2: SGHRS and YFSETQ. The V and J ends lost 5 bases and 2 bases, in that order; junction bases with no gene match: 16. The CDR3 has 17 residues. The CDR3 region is CASRLVPGQHDTYEQYF. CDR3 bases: TGCGCCAGCAGGTTAGTTCCGGGACAGCACGATACCTACGAGCAGTACTTC. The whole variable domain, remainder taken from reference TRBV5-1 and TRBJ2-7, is KAGVTQTPRYLIKTRGQQVTLSCSPISGHRSVSWYQQTPGQGLQFLFEYFSETQRNKGNFPGRFSGRQFSNSRSEMNVSTLELGDSALYLCASRLVPGQHDTYEQYFGPGTRLTVT.

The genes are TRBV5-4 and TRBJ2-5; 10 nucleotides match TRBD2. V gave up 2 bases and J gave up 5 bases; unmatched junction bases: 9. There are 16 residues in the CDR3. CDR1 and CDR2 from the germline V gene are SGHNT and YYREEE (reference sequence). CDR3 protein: CASSLDSGGSGETQYF. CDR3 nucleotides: TGTGCCAGCAGCTTAGATAGCGGGGGGTCTGGGGAGACCCAGTACTTC.

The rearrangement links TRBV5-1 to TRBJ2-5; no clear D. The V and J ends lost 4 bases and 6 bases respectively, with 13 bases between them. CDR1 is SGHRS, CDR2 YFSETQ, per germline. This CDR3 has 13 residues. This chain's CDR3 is CASSDSLTQTQYF. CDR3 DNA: TGCGCCAGCAGCGATTCCCTTACGCAGACCCAGTACTTC. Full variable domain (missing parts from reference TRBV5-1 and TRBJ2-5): KAGVTQTPRYLIKTRGQQVTLSCSPISGHRSVSWYQQTPGQGLQFLFEYFSETQRNKGNFPGRFSGRQFSNSRSEMNVSTLELGDSALYLCASSDSLTQTQYFGPGTRLLVL.

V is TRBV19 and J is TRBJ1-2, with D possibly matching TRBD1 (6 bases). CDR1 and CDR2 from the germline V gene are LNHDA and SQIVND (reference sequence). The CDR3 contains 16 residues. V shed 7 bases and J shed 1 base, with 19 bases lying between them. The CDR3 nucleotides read TGTGCCAGTACCCCCGTCGGGGGGCCCCGTAACTATGGCTACACCTTC. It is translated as CASTPVGGPRNYGYTF.

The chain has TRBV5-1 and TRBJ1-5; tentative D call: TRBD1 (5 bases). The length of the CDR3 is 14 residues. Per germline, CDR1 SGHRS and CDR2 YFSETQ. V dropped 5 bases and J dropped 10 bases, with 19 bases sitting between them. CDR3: CASRIGSGGDPQHF. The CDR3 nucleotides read TGCGCCAGCAGGATAGGATCTGGGGGAGACCCCCAGCATTTT.

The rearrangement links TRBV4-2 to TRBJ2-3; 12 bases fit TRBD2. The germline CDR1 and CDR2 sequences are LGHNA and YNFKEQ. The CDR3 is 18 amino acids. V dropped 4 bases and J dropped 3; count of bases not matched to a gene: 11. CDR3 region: CASSPLTSGGLFTDTQYF. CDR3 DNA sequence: TGTGCCAGCAGCCCTTTGACTAGCGGGGGCCTCTTTACAGATACGCAGTATTTT.

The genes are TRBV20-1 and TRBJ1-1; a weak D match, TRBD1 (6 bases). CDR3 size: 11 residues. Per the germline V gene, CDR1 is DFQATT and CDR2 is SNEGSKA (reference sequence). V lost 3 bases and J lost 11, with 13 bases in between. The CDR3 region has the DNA TGCAGTGCTAGGGACAGTTTCGACGCTTTCTTT. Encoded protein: CSARDSFDAFF.

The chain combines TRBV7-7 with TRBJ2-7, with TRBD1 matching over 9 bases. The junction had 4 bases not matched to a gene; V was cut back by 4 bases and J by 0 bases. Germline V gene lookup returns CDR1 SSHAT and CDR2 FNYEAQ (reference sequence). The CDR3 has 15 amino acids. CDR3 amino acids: CASSSGTGRSYEQYF. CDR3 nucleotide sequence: TGTGCCAGCAGCTCCGGGACAGGGCGCTCCTACGAGCAGTACTTC.

CDR3 DNA: TGTGCCAGCAGTTTAGATGACTATGGCTACACCTTC. Translation: CASSLDDYGYTF. The chain has TRBV28 and TRBJ1-2, with D unresolved. With 2 bases removed from V and 3 bases from J, the gap between germline ends came to 4 bases. The germline CDR1 and CDR2 sequences are MDHEN and SYDVKM. The length of the CDR3 is 12 residues.

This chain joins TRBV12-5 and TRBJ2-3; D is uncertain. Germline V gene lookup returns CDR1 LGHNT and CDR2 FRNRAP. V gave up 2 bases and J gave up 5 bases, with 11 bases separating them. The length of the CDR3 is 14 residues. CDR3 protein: CASGLKTSIDTQYF. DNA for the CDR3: TGTGCTAGTGGTTTGAAAACAAGTATAGATACGCAGTATTTT. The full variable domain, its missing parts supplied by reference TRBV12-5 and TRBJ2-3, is DARVTQTPRHKVTEMGQEVTMRCQPILGHNTVFWYRQTMMQGLELLAYFRNRAPLDDSGMPKDRFSAEMPDATLATLKIQPSEPRDSAVYFCASGLKTSIDTQYFGPGTRLTVL.